A selection of T cell receptor beta chains follows, all from one sample in a study of T-cell memory formation after mild COVID-19. TCRdb processed the 5' RACE reads anew with MiXCR; each CDR3 protein has one entry. The data contain just over 400,000 distinct CDR3 sequences, 23% of them singletons. Sequenced material: PBMCs or a T cell subset sorted from them (not recorded which). These TCRs come from an adult woman who had mild COVID-19 (a few samples of this study predate the infection). Cell type and time point are not known. Both conserved end residues are part of each CDR3. D genes are given only for firm matches. Clone size is not always given. Where it is, it says once, few, many or a class for expanded clones.

V gene: TRBV2; J gene: TRBJ2-7; D gene: -; clone size: -; CDR3 DNA: TGTGCCAGCAGCCCCGGATTCGACGAGCAGTACTTC; CDR3 protein: CASSPGFDEQYF
V gene: TRBV7-9; J gene: TRBJ1-2; D gene: -; clone size: -; CDR3 DNA: TGTGCCAGCAGCTTAGAGGCAGGCTACACCTTC; CDR3 protein: CASSLEAGYTF
V gene: TRBV25-1; J gene: TRBJ2-7; D gene: -; clone size: few; CDR3 DNA: TGTGCCAGCATTATGGGTCTCGAGCAGTACTTC; CDR3 protein: CASIMGLEQYF
V gene: TRBV20-1; J gene: TRBJ1-2; D gene: -; clone size: few; CDR3 DNA: TGCAGTGCTAGAGCCCCCCTCGGCAGGGGACTTGGCTACACCTTC; CDR3 protein: CSARAPLGRGLGYTF
V gene: TRBV12-3/TRBV12-4; J gene: TRBJ1-4; D gene: -; clone size: few; CDR3 DNA: TGTGCCAGCAGTTCATTAGGGGATCCTGAAAAACTGTTTTTT; CDR3 protein: CASSSLGDPEKLFF
V gene: TRBV7-2; J gene: TRBJ2-7; D gene: -; clone size: few; CDR3 DNA: TGTGCCAGCAGCCGCCCTGCGAGGGAGGAGGACGAGCAGTACTTC; CDR3 protein: CASSRPAREEDEQYF
V gene: TRBV6-1; J gene: TRBJ1-2; D gene: -; clone size: few; CDR3 DNA: TGTGCCAGCAGTGAAGCTATGGGGTATGGCTACACCTTC; CDR3 protein: CASSEAMGYGYTF
V gene: TRBV12-3/TRBV12-4; J gene: TRBJ2-3; D gene: -; clone size: -; CDR3 DNA: TGTGCCAGCAGTTTTAGCGTGGGGCCAGATACGCAGTATTTT; CDR3 protein: CASSFSVGPDTQYF
V gene: TRBV25-1; J gene: TRBJ1-1; D gene: -; clone size: few; CDR3 DNA: TGTGCCAGCAGCAAAGGGGCGAACACTGAAGCTTTCTTT; CDR3 protein: CASSKGANTEAFF
V gene: TRBV7-8; J gene: TRBJ1-4; D gene: TRBD1; clone size: -; CDR3 DNA: TGTGCCAGCAGCTCCCGGACAGGGGGAGGGCTGGAAAAACTGTTTTTT; CDR3 protein: CASSSRTGGGLEKLFF
V gene: TRBV11-1; J gene: TRBJ2-3; D gene: -; clone size: few; CDR3 DNA: TGTGCCAGCAGCCACCGGGACACAGATACGCAGTATTTT; CDR3 protein: CASSHRDTDTQYF
V gene: TRBV4-2; J gene: TRBJ2-7; D gene: -; clone size: -; CDR3 DNA: TGTGCCAGCAGCCAAGAGTCACAGGGTTACGAGCAGTACTTC; CDR3 protein: CASSQESQGYEQYF
V gene: TRBV6-2/TRBV6-3; J gene: TRBJ2-5; D gene: -; clone size: few; CDR3 DNA: TGTGCCAGCAGTTACGGGGGCAGTCAAGAGACCCAGTACTTC; CDR3 protein: CASSYGGSQETQYF
V gene: TRBV11-2; J gene: TRBJ1-1; D gene: TRBD1; clone size: -; CDR3 DNA: TGTGCCAGCAGCTCTACCGGGACAGGGAGAGGGAACACTGAAGCTTTCTTT; CDR3 protein: CASSSTGTGRGNTEAFF
V gene: TRBV6-2/TRBV6-3; J gene: TRBJ2-3; D gene: -; clone size: few; CDR3 DNA: TGTGCCAGCAGTTACTTACGTGGGACCGATGCTAGCACAGATACGCAGTATTTT; CDR3 protein: CASSYLRGTDASTDTQYF
V gene: TRBV20-1; J gene: TRBJ2-3; D gene: -; clone size: few; CDR3 DNA: TGCAGTGCTAGAGTATCCTTAAGTCGGACAGATACGCAGTATTTT; CDR3 protein: CSARVSLSRTDTQYF
V gene: TRBV29-1; J gene: TRBJ2-7; D gene: TRBD2; clone size: -; CDR3 DNA: TGCAGCGTTGAAGATCTTAGCGGGAGAGGATCCTACGAGCAGTACTTC; CDR3 protein: CSVEDLSGRGSYEQYF
V gene: TRBV29-1; J gene: TRBJ1-1; D gene: TRBD1; clone size: -; CDR3 DNA: TGCAGCGTTGAAGTGACAGGGGTAGTCACTGAAGCTTTCTTT; CDR3 protein: CSVEVTGVVTEAFF
V gene: TRBV10-3; J gene: TRBJ1-5; D gene: -; clone size: -; CDR3 DNA: TGTGCCATCAGCGGACAATTGAATCAGCCCCAGCATTTT; CDR3 protein: CAISGQLNQPQHF
V gene: TRBV24-1; J gene: TRBJ2-7; D gene: -; clone size: -; CDR3 DNA: TGTGCCACCAGTGATTTCGAGAGGGCCGGAGAGCAGTACTTC; CDR3 protein: CATSDFERAGEQYF
V gene: TRBV7-3; J gene: TRBJ2-1; D gene: TRBD2; clone size: few; CDR3 DNA: TGTGCCAGCAGCTTAGAGGGACTAGCGGGAGTCCAGTTCTTC; CDR3 protein: CASSLEGLAGVQFF
V gene: TRBV20-1; J gene: TRBJ1-5; D gene: -; clone size: -; CDR3 DNA: TGCAGTGCTAGACCGGCCAATCAGCCCCAGCATTTT; CDR3 protein: CSARPANQPQHF
V gene: TRBV10-3; J gene: TRBJ2-7; D gene: TRBD2; clone size: -; CDR3 DNA: TGTGCCATCAGTGAGTCGCGACTAGCGGGAAGCTCCTACGAGCAGTACTTC; CDR3 protein: CAISESRLAGSSYEQYF
V gene: TRBV18; J gene: TRBJ2-5; D gene: -; clone size: few; CDR3 DNA: TGTGCCAGCTCACAAAACCCTCCAGGGGCGATGGAGACCCAGTACTTC; CDR3 protein: CASSQNPPGAMETQYF
V gene: TRBV18; J gene: TRBJ2-7; D gene: TRBD2; clone size: -; CDR3 DNA: TGTGCCAGCTCATCTGGGCTAGCGGAAGAGCAGTACTTC; CDR3 protein: CASSSGLAEEQYF
V gene: TRBV29-1; J gene: TRBJ1-2; D gene: TRBD1; clone size: -; CDR3 DNA: TGCAGCGTTGAAGATCTTACAGGGGGAGGCTACACCTTC; CDR3 protein: CSVEDLTGGGYTF
V gene: TRBV7-2; J gene: TRBJ2-5; D gene: -; clone size: -; CDR3 DNA: TGTGCCAGCAGCTTAGGAAGGGGGCGGCGGGGAGAGACCCAGTACTTC; CDR3 protein: CASSLGRGRRGETQYF
V gene: TRBV19; J gene: TRBJ2-2; D gene: TRBD2; clone size: -; CDR3 DNA: TGTGCCAGTGGGGGACTAGCGAACACCGGGGAGCTGTTTTTT; CDR3 protein: CASGGLANTGELFF
V gene: TRBV6-5; J gene: TRBJ2-5; D gene: TRBD2; clone size: few; CDR3 DNA: TGTGCCAGCAGTTACAGCGGGGGGGGGACCCAGTACTTC; CDR3 protein: CASSYSGGGTQYF
V gene: TRBV7-2; J gene: TRBJ2-1; D gene: -; clone size: -; CDR3 DNA: TGTGCCAGCAGCCCCCAATGGGGGTCTAACTACAATGAGCAGTTCTTC; CDR3 protein: CASSPQWGSNYNEQFF
V gene: TRBV10-3; J gene: TRBJ1-2; D gene: TRBD1; clone size: few; CDR3 DNA: TGTGCCATCAGTGAGTCGACAGGGGCGCTTGGCTATGGCTACACCTTC; CDR3 protein: CAISESTGALGYGYTF
V gene: TRBV9; J gene: TRBJ2-7; D gene: -; clone size: few; CDR3 DNA: TGTGCCAGCAGCGTAGTGGACGTAGGCGAGCAGTACTTC; CDR3 protein: CASSVVDVGEQYF
V gene: TRBV9; J gene: TRBJ2-2; D gene: -; clone size: -; CDR3 DNA: TGTGCCAGCAGCGTAGAAGAGGCCGGGGAGCTGTTTTTT; CDR3 protein: CASSVEEAGELFF
V gene: TRBV7-2; J gene: TRBJ1-4; D gene: -; clone size: -; CDR3 DNA: TGTGCCAGCAGCTTTCGCAGGGTCGGGAATGAAAAACTGTTTTTT; CDR3 protein: CASSFRRVGNEKLFF
V gene: TRBV4-1; J gene: TRBJ1-4; D gene: -; clone size: -; CDR3 DNA: TGCGCCAGCAGCCCCCGGGGGGGGAGGGCGGAAAAACTGTTTTTT; CDR3 protein: CASSPRGGRAEKLFF
V gene: TRBV5-5; J gene: TRBJ2-7; D gene: -; clone size: few; CDR3 DNA: TGTGCCAGCAGCTTGGCACAGGGAGAACTTTACGAGCAGTACTTC; CDR3 protein: CASSLAQGELYEQYF
V gene: TRBV5-1; J gene: TRBJ2-1; D gene: -; clone size: few; CDR3 DNA: TGCGCCAGCAGCTTCGAGATCCTATACAATGAGCAGTTCTTC; CDR3 protein: CASSFEILYNEQFF
V gene: TRBV4-3; J gene: TRBJ1-1; D gene: -; clone size: few; CDR3 DNA: TGCGCCAGCAGCCAAGATACAGGGAGGGGAGGCACTGAAGCTTTCTTT; CDR3 protein: CASSQDTGRGGTEAFF
V gene: TRBV29-1; J gene: TRBJ2-2; D gene: -; clone size: many; CDR3 DNA: TGCAGCGTTTTGGGGGGCTCGGGGAACACCGGGGAGCTGTTTTTT; CDR3 protein: CSVLGGSGNTGELFF
V gene: TRBV7-8; J gene: TRBJ2-7; D gene: TRBD2; clone size: few; CDR3 DNA: TGTGCCAGCAGCTTGGGGGGACTAGCGGTTTACGAGCAGTACTTC; CDR3 protein: CASSLGGLAVYEQYF
V gene: TRBV5-4; J gene: TRBJ1-2; D gene: TRBD1; clone size: -; CDR3 DNA: TGTGCCAGCAGCACCGGTGGGGACAGAAACTATGGCTACACCTTC; CDR3 protein: CASSTGGDRNYGYTF
V gene: TRBV5-1; J gene: TRBJ1-5; D gene: -; clone size: few; CDR3 DNA: TGCGCCAGCAGCGAAACATTCGGGCAGCCCCAGCATTTT; CDR3 protein: CASSETFGQPQHF
V gene: TRBV6-5; J gene: TRBJ2-2; D gene: TRBD1; clone size: few; CDR3 DNA: TGTGCCAGCAGTTGGGGACAGTACACCGGGGAGCTGTTTTTT; CDR3 protein: CASSWGQYTGELFF
V gene: TRBV12-3/TRBV12-4; J gene: TRBJ2-1; D gene: TRBD1; clone size: -; CDR3 DNA: TGTGCCAGCAGGCTAGCCTCCGGGACAGCTTACAATGAGCAGTTCTTC; CDR3 protein: CASRLASGTAYNEQFF
V gene: TRBV5-1; J gene: TRBJ2-1; D gene: -; clone size: many; CDR3 DNA: TGCGCCAGCAGCTTCGACTGGAACAATGAGCAGTTCTTC; CDR3 protein: CASSFDWNNEQFF
V gene: TRBV29-1; J gene: TRBJ2-7; D gene: TRBD1; clone size: few; CDR3 DNA: TGCAGCGTTGCCCCTACCGGGACAGGGCCCTGGGAGCAGTACTTC; CDR3 protein: CSVAPTGTGPWEQYF
V gene: TRBV11-2; J gene: TRBJ1-4; D gene: -; clone size: -; CDR3 DNA: TGTGCCAGCAGCTTGCGGAGGGTATGGGCTAATGAAAAACTGTTTTTT; CDR3 protein: CASSLRRVWANEKLFF
V gene: TRBV7-9; J gene: TRBJ2-1; D gene: TRBD2; clone size: many; CDR3 DNA: TGTGCCAGCAGCGTATTAGCGGGATTTAAACCTAACAATGAGCAGTTCTTC; CDR3 protein: CASSVLAGFKPNNEQFF
V gene: TRBV18; J gene: TRBJ1-2; D gene: -; clone size: -; CDR3 DNA: TGTGCCAGCTCCCCTCCCCAGGGGATCACGGATGGCTACACCTTC; CDR3 protein: CASSPPQGITDGYTF
V gene: TRBV5-1; J gene: TRBJ2-1; D gene: -; clone size: few; CDR3 DNA: TGCGCCAGTACACAGACTTCCCACAATGAGCAGTTCTTC; CDR3 protein: CASTQTSHNEQFF
V gene: TRBV7-2; J gene: TRBJ1-2; D gene: -; clone size: -; CDR3 DNA: TGTGCCAGCAGCTTAGGGTCAGGGAAGTGGGGCTACACCTTC; CDR3 protein: CASSLGSGKWGYTF
V gene: TRBV7-9; J gene: TRBJ1-2; D gene: -; clone size: -; CDR3 DNA: TGTGCCAGCATTCAGTCAGGTCTGGACGGCTACACCTTC; CDR3 protein: CASIQSGLDGYTF
V gene: TRBV11-3; J gene: TRBJ2-1; D gene: TRBD2; clone size: -; CDR3 DNA: TGTGCCAGCAGCCGGGGGACTAGCGGGTCCGGGGAGCAGTTCTTC; CDR3 protein: CASSRGTSGSGEQFF
V gene: TRBV7-2; J gene: TRBJ1-1; D gene: -; clone size: -; CDR3 DNA: TGTGCCAGCAGCTTAGCGCTAACAGGAACCATGAACACTGAAGCTTTCTTT; CDR3 protein: CASSLALTGTMNTEAFF
V gene: TRBV7-6; J gene: TRBJ2-2; D gene: TRBD1; clone size: -; CDR3 DNA: TGTGCCAGCAGCTTAGACTCTCGGACAGGGGAGTTTTCCACCGGGGAGCTGTTTTTT; CDR3 protein: CASSLDSRTGEFSTGELFF
V gene: TRBV5-6; J gene: TRBJ1-2; D gene: -; clone size: -; CDR3 DNA: TGTGCCAGCAGCTCGGTGGGGGACCCTGTGAATGGCTACACCTTC; CDR3 protein: CASSSVGDPVNGYTF
V gene: TRBV5-5; J gene: TRBJ2-5; D gene: -; clone size: few; CDR3 DNA: TGTGCCAGCAGCTGGGAGGTAGGGGAAGAGACCCAGTACTTC; CDR3 protein: CASSWEVGEETQYF